This entry describes one T cell receptor (beta chain). Its antigen is not known. The data are from a study of circulating and synovial CD4+ cells in juvenile arthritis. Study-wide findings and caveats: These blood cells shared more CDR3 sequences with synovium than bulk blood.

Here immunoSEQ multiplex PCR was the method, and the copy in TCRdb shows in-frame clones only, minus some. There are about 34,000 clones in the sample; roughly 96% occur only once, and less than 0.2% lies in the top ten. Trimming cost V 3 bases and J 3 bases, with 12 bases left between them. Per germline, CDR1 MNHEY and CDR2 SVGAGI. This CDR3 is built from 14 residues. The receptor was isolated from a human donor with juvenile idiopathic arthritis. Sequencing used CD4+ T cells from blood. This sequence joins TRBV6-5 and TRBJ2-7; D not certain. The CDR3 protein is CASSYFGQDYEQYF. In DNA form, the CDR3 reads TGTGCCAGCAGTTATTTTGGGCAGGACTACGAGCAGTACTTC.